A single sample is the source of the 28 T cell receptor beta chains below, sequenced in a study of T cell clones after liver transplantation (dated by TCRdb to about 2019). The method behind the library was the immunoSEQ multiplex PCR assay. The table was pulled from immuneACCESS by TCRdb, which kept in-frame rearrangements only. Such tables lose some clones; where checked, under half of the loss comes from unresolved V genes, and the rest has no known cause. The sample data list tens of thousands of clones, and about 82% of these were observed just once. The ten top clones hold 0.47% of the sample. The sample was CD4+ T cells from blood, taken approximately 45 months after liver transplant. Source of these receptors: a human patient who received a liver transplant. Some T cells present after a transplant may be cells of the graft donor.

This clone was counted a single time. The chain joins TRBV27 to TRBJ2-2; D may match TRBD1 or TRBD2 (5 bases each). The CDR3 has 15 residues. Germline V CDR1 and CDR2: MNHEY, SMNVEV (reference sequence). V lost 5 bases and J 6 bases, leaving 16 bases between the germline ends. The DNA for the CDR3 is TGTGCCAGCAGTGGGGGACCCCAGGGCGCCGGGGAGCTGTTTTTT. This codes for CASSGGPQGAGELFF.

The rearrangement uses TRBV10-3 and TRBJ2-3; D gene unclear. This CDR3 comprises 14 residues. Trimming cost V 11 bases and J 0 bases, with 15 bases left between them. The germline V gene encodes CDR1 ENHRY and CDR2 SYGVKD. The CDR3 sequence is CAAIGAKSTDTQYF. CDR3 sequence (DNA): TGTGCCGCAATCGGAGCGAAAAGCACAGATACGCAGTATTTT.

This clone turned up a few times. The chain is built from TRBV2 and TRBJ1-5, with 11 positions matching TRBD1. Germline CDR1 and CDR2: SNHLY and FYNNEI. CDR3 length: 15 amino acids. The junction had 8 bases not matched to a gene; V was cut back by 6 bases and J by 7 bases. CDR3 amino acids: CASSTDRGQGQPQHF. CDR3 nucleotide sequence: TGTGCCAGCAGCACGGACAGGGGGCAGGGGCAGCCCCAGCATTTT.

The J gene is TRBJ1-2, the V gene TRBV11-2; D possibly corresponds to TRBD1 (6 bases). There are 16 residues in the CDR3. Germline V CDR1 and CDR2: SGHAT, FQNNGV. Trimming removed 0 bases from V and 1 base from J, with 12 bases in between. The CDR3 nucleotides are TGTGCCAGCAGCTTAGACTCCGCCAGGGGTAACTATGGCTACACCTTC. It specifies CASSLDSARGNYGYTF.

This clone was counted a few times. This rearrangement joins TRBV19 to TRBJ2-5, with D tentatively TRBD2 (6 bases). This CDR3 has 11 residues. Germline-derived CDR1 and CDR2 are LNHDA and SQIVND (reference sequence). V was trimmed by 6 bases and J by 4 bases, leaving 6 bases between them. CDR3: CASRGGETQYF. The CDR3 bases are TGTGCCAGTAGGGGGGGAGAGACCCAGTACTTC. Together with reference TRBV19 and TRBJ2-5, the CDR3 gives the full variable domain: DGGITQSPKYLFRKEGQNVTLSCEQNLNHDAMYWYRQDPGQGLRLIYYSQIVNDFQKGDIAEGYSVSREKKESFPLTVTSAQKNPTAFYLCASRGGETQYFGPGTRLLVL.

This chain joins TRBV19 and TRBJ2-7, with TRBD2 matching 10 bases. The CDR3 is 15 residues long. J gave up 6 bases and V 4 bases, and 9 bases lay outside the gene matches. CDR1 is LNHDA and CDR2 is SQIVND in the germline V gene (reference sequence). Written as DNA, the CDR3 is TGTGCCAGTAGTAGGCTAGCGGGAGCTGCGGGCGAGCAGTACTTC. This codes for CASSRLAGAAGEQYF.

As regards this clone: Different DNA sequences within this sample yield the same CDR3. The rearrangement links TRBV7-3 to TRBJ2-5; D unclear. In germline, CDR1 is SGHTA, CDR2 FQGTGA. The CDR3 loop spans 13 amino acids. The germline V and J ends were trimmed by 1 base and 5 bases, with 8 bases remaining between them. CDR3 loop: CASSLSLGETQYF. The CDR3 nucleotides read TGTGCCAGCAGCTTAAGTCTGGGGGAGACCCAGTACTTC.

This clone was picked up one time. The chain couples TRBV9 to TRBJ2-1; 11 nucleotides match TRBD1. CDR3 length equals 16 residues. V was clipped by 3 bases and J by 2 bases; unmatched bases: 4. Germline V gene sequence: CDR1 SGDLS, CDR2 YYNGEE. CDR3 residues: CASSARTGGAYNEQFF. In nucleotides, the CDR3 is TGTGCCAGCAGCGCCCGGACAGGGGGCGCCTACAATGAGCAGTTCTTC.

The J gene is TRBJ2-5, the V gene TRBV6-5; tentatively, D is TRBD1 (6 bases). The germline V gene has CDR1 MNHEY and CDR2 SVGAGI. The CDR3 consists of 14 residues. The V gene lost 6 bases and the J gene lost 4 bases, with 15 bases spanning the gap. The CDR3 reads CASSTGIRGETQYF. The CDR3 bases are TGTGCCAGCAGCACGGGGATCAGGGGAGAGACCCAGTACTTC.

This clone was seen just once. The chain is built from TRBV28 and TRBJ2-2, with 8 bases matching TRBD1. Per germline, CDR1 MDHEN and CDR2 SYDVKM. This CDR3 region has 16 residues. With V trimmed by 1 base and J by 4 bases, 5 bases remained unmatched. The CDR3 region is CASSLFGQGSTGELFF. The CDR3 DNA follows: TGTGCCAGCAGTTTATTCGGACAGGGCAGCACCGGGGAGCTGTTTTTT.

Only one count was recorded for this clone. V and J are TRBV7-2 and TRBJ1-5, with D maybe TRBD1 (6 bases). Trimming removed 5 bases at V and 4 bases at J, with 15 bases between. The CDR3 runs to 15 residues. The germline V gene has CDR1 SGHTA and CDR2 FQGNSA. CDR3 sequence reads: CASSHATGNNQPQHF. In DNA, the CDR3 is TGTGCCAGCAGCCACGCCACAGGGAATAATCAGCCCCAGCATTTT.

The V gene is TRBV11-3, the J gene TRBJ2-2; TRBD2 agrees at 7 bases. In germline, CDR1 is SGHNT, CDR2 YENEEA. CDR3 size: 16 residues. V dropped 1 base and J dropped 3; count of bases not matched to a gene: 5. CDR3 residues: CASSLGLAADTGELFF. The CDR3 DNA sequence: TGTGCCAGCAGCTTAGGGCTAGCGGCAGACACCGGGGAGCTGTTTTTT.

V and J are TRBV9 and TRBJ2-3, with D uncertain. Germline V gene data show CDR1 as SGDLS and CDR2 as YYNGEE. This CDR3 spans 12 amino acids. The V end was cut by 3 bases, the J end by 9 bases, with 11 bases between. This CDR3 is CASSGGWETQYF. The CDR3 region has the DNA TGTGCCAGCAGCGGCGGCTGGGAAACGCAGTATTTT.

This clone was detected a few times. The chain links TRBV11-2 to TRBJ2-1; 7 nucleotides line up with TRBD2. There are 18 residues in the CDR3. V lost 2 bases, J lost 3 bases, and 13 bases stayed unmatched. The germline gives CDR1 SGHAT, CDR2 FQNNGV. CDR3 sequence reads: CASSLLAGRSGVYNEQFF. In nucleotides, the CDR3 is TGTGCCAGCAGCTTATTAGCTGGTAGAAGCGGGGTCTACAATGAGCAGTTCTTC.

V is TRBV28 and J is TRBJ1-1; D remains unclear. The germline V gene has CDR1 MDHEN and CDR2 SYDVKM. This CDR3 comprises 12 residues. Trimming removed 3 bases from V and 3 bases from J, with 5 bases in between. The CDR3: CASSLSDTEAFF. DNA of the CDR3: TGTGCCAGCAGTTTGTCTGACACTGAAGCTTTCTTT.

V and J are TRBV5-4 and TRBJ2-5; the D gene is possibly TRBD2 (5 bases). CDR3 length equals 14 residues. V lost 0 bases to trimming and J lost 1 base, with 7 bases between them. In germline, CDR1 is SGHNT, CDR2 YYREEE (reference sequence). CDR3 in DNA: TGTGCCAGCAGCTTGGAGGGAGTCCAAGAGACCCAGTACTTC. It is translated as CASSLEGVQETQYF.

Only one count was recorded for this clone. CDR3 protein: CASSDPRTVTGELFF. The CDR3 DNA reads TGTGCCAGCAGTGACCCTCGGACAGTCACCGGGGAGCTGTTTTTT. The chain links TRBV25-1 to TRBJ2-2; maybe TRBD1 (6 bases). Germline CDR1 is MGHDK and CDR2 is SYGVNS. The CDR3 consists of 15 residues. The V end was cut by 3 bases, the J end by 4 bases, with 12 bases between.

As for this clone: Relative to the germline gene, one junction end is altered; a read error may explain this. The chain joins TRBV10-3 to TRBJ2-1; a possible D gene is TRBD2 (5 bases). CDR1 and CDR2 from the germline V gene are ENHRY and SYGVKD. The CDR3 consists of 14 residues. CDR3 residues: CAINEWTLNNEQFF. The DNA of the CDR3 is TGTGCCATCAATGAGTGGACTCTTAACAATGAGCAGTTCTTC.

The V gene is TRBV29-1, the J gene TRBJ1-1; 9 nucleotides agree with TRBD1. The germline gives CDR1 SQVTM, CDR2 ANQGSEA. CDR3 length equals 16 residues. The V gene end was trimmed by 1 base and the J gene end by 4 bases; junction bases not matched to a gene: 10. This CDR3 reads CSVEATGGSSLTEAFF. The CDR3 DNA sequence: TGCAGCGTTGAAGCCACAGGGGGCTCATCTCTCACTGAAGCTTTCTTT.

This CDR3 is CSVLAGVPYNEQFF. In nucleotides, the CDR3 is TGCAGCGTTCTGGCAGGGGTACCCTACAATGAGCAGTTCTTC. V is TRBV29-1 and J is TRBJ2-1; D is perhaps TRBD1 (6 bases). The V end was cut by 5 bases, the J end by 2 bases, with 13 bases between. Germline lookup yields CDR1 SQVTM and CDR2 ANQGSEA. The CDR3 totals 14 residues.

The chain carries TRBV7-9 and TRBJ2-1, with 14 bases lining up with TRBD2. Germline trimming cut 4 bases from V and 1 base from J; bases unmatched to any gene: 6. The CDR3 has 18 amino acids. Germline assignment: CDR1 SEHNR and CDR2 FQNEAQ (reference sequence). CDR3 sequence reads: CASSSTSGRAPSYNEQFF. DNA for the CDR3: TGTGCCAGCAGCTCGACTAGCGGGAGGGCCCCATCCTACAATGAGCAGTTCTTC. Full variable domain (missing parts from reference TRBV7-9 and TRBJ2-1): DTGVSQNPRHKITKRGQNVTFRCDPISEHNRLYWYRQTLGQGPEFLTYFQNEAQLEKSRLLSDRFSAERPKGSFSTLEIQRTEQGDSAMYLCASSSTSGRAPSYNEQFFGPGTRLTVL.

The chain employs TRBV6-5 and TRBJ1-5, with D tentatively TRBD1 (6 bases). CDR1 MNHEY and CDR2 SVGAGI come from the germline V gene. The CDR3 spans 15 residues. V dropped 7 bases and J dropped 0 bases, with 13 bases sitting between them. The CDR3 nucleotides are TGTGCCAGCAAGGACAGCGGAAATAGCAATCAGCCCCAGCATTTT. It specifies CASKDSGNSNQPQHF.

Note on this clone: This sample includes further DNA sequences coding for the same CDR3. V and J are TRBV18 and TRBJ2-7; perhaps TRBD1 as D (5 bases). Deletions cut 2 bases from V and 6 bases from J, with 11 bases between. CDR3 size: 13 residues. Germline assignment: CDR1 KGHSH and CDR2 LQKENI. The CDR3 DNA is TGTGCCAGCTCACCAGGGGCGCTGGCCGAGCAGTACTTC. Translating gives CASSPGALAEQYF.

The rearrangement uses TRBV5-1 and TRBJ2-1; 10 bases are shared with TRBD2. From germline, CDR1 is SGHRS and CDR2 YFSETQ. Trimming removed 1 base from V and 6 bases from J; junction bases left unmatched: 4. The CDR3 is 15 residues long. The CDR3 region has the DNA TGCGCCAGCAGCTTGCGGCCTAGCGGGAGCAATGAGCAGTTCTTC. Protein: CASSLRPSGSNEQFF.

Only one count was recorded for this clone. The rearrangement joins TRBV18 to TRBJ2-3, with D possibly being TRBD1 or TRBD2 (5 bases each). Germline loops: CDR1 KGHSH, CDR2 LQKENI. This CDR3 has 15 amino acids. V was pared by 4 bases and J by 5 bases, with 16 bases between. CDR3 sequence (DNA): TGTGCCAGCTCACGGTCCTTGGGGGACCGAGATACGCAGTATTTT. Protein product: CASSRSLGDRDTQYF.

The chain is built from TRBV19 and TRBJ2-7; 7 bases line up with TRBD1. Trimming removed 5 bases from V and 9 bases from J; junction bases left unmatched: 13. Germline CDR1 is LNHDA and CDR2 is SQIVND (reference sequence). The CDR3 has 14 amino acids. This CDR3 is CASSSRSGGLGQYF. The CDR3, as DNA: TGTGCCAGTAGTTCTCGATCAGGGGGTCTGGGGCAGTACTTC. The full variable domain, rest sourced from reference TRBV19 and TRBJ2-7, is DGGITQSPKYLFRKEGQNVTLSCEQNLNHDAMYWYRQDPGQGLRLIYYSQIVNDFQKGDIAEGYSVSREKKESFPLTVTSAQKNPTAFYLCASSSRSGGLGQYFGPGTRLTVT.

V and J are TRBV13 and TRBJ2-5; D may be TRBD2 (6 bases). V was clipped by 6 bases and J by 1 base, with 21 bases between them. From germline, CDR1 is PRHDT and CDR2 FYEKMQ (reference sequence). The length of the CDR3 is 17 residues. The CDR3 is CASRTRRAAGAQETQYF. The CDR3 nucleotides are TGTGCCAGCAGAACTCGCCGGGCAGCGGGCGCCCAAGAGACCCAGTACTTC. The whole variable domain, remainder taken from reference TRBV13 and TRBJ2-5, is AAGVIQSPRHLIKEKRETATLKCYPIPRHDTVYWYQQGPGQDPQFLISFYEKMQSDKGSIPDRFSAQQFSDYHSELNMSSLELGDSALYFCASRTRRAAGAQETQYFGPGTRLLVL.

CDR3 nucleotide sequence: TGCGCCAGCAGCCCCCGGGACAGGGATGGAAGATTTTATGGCTACACCTTC. Protein sequence: CASSPRDRDGRFYGYTF. The rearrangement links TRBV5-1 to TRBJ1-2, with 9 bases lining up with TRBD1. From germline, CDR1 is SGHRS and CDR2 YFSETQ. The CDR3 sequence is 17 residues long. Unmatched junction bases numbered 15, after V lost 4 bases and J lost 5 bases.